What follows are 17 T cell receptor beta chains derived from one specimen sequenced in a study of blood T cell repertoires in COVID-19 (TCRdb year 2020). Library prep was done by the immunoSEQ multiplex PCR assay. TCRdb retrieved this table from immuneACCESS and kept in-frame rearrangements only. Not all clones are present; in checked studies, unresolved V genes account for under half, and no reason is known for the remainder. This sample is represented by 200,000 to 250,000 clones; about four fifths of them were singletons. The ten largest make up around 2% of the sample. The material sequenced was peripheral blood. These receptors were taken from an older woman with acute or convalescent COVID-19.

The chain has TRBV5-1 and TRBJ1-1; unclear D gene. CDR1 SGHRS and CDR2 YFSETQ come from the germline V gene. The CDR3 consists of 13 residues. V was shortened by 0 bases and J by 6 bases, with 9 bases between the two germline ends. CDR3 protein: CASSLATSPEAFF. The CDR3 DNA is TGCGCCAGCAGCTTGGCGACTTCGCCTGAAGCTTTCTTT.

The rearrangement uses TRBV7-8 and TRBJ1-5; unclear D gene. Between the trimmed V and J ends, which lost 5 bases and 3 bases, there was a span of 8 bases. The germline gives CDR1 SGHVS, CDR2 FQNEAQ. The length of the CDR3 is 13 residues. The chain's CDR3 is CASSVTANQPQHF. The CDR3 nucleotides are TGTGCCAGCAGCGTCACAGCCAATCAGCCCCAGCATTTT.

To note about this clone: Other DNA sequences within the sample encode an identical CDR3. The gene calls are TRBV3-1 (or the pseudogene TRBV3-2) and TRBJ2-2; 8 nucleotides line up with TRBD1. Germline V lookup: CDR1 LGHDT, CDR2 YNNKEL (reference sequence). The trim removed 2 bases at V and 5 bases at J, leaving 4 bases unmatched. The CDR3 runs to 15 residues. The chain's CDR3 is CASSQTGTGTGELFF. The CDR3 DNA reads TGTGCCAGCAGCCAAACCGGGACAGGAACCGGGGAGCTGTTTTTT.

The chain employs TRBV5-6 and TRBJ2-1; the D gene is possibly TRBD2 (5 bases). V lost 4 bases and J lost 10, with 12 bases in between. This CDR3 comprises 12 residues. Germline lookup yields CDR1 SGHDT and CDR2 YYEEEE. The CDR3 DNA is TGTGCCAGCAGCGCATGGAGGTCGGAGCAGTTCTTC. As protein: CASSAWRSEQFF. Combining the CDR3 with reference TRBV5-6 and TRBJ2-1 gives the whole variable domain DAGVTQSPTHLIKTRGQQVTLRCSPKSGHDTVSWYQQALGQGPQFIFQYYEEEERQRGNFPDRFSGHQFPNYSSELNVNALLLGDSALYLCASSAWRSEQFFGPGTRLTVL.

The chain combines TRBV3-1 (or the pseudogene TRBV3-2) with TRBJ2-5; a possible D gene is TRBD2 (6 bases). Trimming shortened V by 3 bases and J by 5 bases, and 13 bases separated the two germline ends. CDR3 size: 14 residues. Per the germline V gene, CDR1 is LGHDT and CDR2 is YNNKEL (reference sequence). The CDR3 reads CASSQEAGRETQYF. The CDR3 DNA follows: TGTGCCAGCAGCCAGGAGGCGGGGAGGGAGACCCAGTACTTC.

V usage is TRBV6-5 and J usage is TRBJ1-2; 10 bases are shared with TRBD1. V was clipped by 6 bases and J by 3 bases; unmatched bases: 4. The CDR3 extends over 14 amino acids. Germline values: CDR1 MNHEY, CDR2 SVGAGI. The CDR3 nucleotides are TGTGCCAGCAGGCTTGGACAGGGGGACTATGGCTACACCTTC. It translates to CASRLGQGDYGYTF.

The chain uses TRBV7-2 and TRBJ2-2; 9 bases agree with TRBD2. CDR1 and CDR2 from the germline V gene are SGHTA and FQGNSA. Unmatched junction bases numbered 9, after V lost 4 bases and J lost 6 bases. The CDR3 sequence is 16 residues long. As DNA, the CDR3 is TGTGCCAGCAGCTGGCTAGCGGGGATGGGTTCCGGGGAGCTGTTTTTT. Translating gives CASSWLAGMGSGELFF.

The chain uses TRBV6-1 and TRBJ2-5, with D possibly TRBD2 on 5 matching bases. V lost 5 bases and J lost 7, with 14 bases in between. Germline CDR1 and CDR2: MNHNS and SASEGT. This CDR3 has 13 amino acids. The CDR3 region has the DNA TGTGCCAGCAGTTCTTCTGGAGAGGGGACCCAGTACTTC. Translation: CASSSSGEGTQYF.

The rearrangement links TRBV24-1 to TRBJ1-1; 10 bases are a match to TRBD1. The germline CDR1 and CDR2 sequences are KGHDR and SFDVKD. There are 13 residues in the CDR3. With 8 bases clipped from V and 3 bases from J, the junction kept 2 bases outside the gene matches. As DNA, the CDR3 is TGTGCCACCACGGACAGGGGGGACACTGAAGCTTTCTTT. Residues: CATTDRGDTEAFF.

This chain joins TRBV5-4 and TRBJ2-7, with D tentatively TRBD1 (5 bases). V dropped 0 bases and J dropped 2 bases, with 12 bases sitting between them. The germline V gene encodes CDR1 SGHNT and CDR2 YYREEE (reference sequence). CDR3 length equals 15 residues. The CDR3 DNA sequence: TGTGCCAGCAGCTTGGATCAGGGAACTACCTACGAGCAGTACTTC. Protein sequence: CASSLDQGTTYEQYF.

Here the CDR3 DNA reads TGTGCCAGCAGTACCGCGTACACCTTC. Its translation: CASSTAYTF. This chain joins TRBV2 and TRBJ1-2; D is uncertain. Germline assignment: CDR1 SNHLY and CDR2 FYNNEI. Trimming took off 5 bases at V and 11 bases at J, with 6 bases between the two ends. CDR3 size: 9 residues.

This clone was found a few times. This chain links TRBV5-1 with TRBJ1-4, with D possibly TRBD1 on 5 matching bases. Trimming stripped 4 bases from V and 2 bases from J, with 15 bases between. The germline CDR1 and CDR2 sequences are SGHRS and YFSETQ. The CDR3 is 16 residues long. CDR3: CASSGPGDTTNEKLFF. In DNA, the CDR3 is TGCGCCAGCAGCGGCCCGGGGGATACGACTAATGAAAAACTGTTTTTT. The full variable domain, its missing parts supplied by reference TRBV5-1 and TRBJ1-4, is KAGVTQTPRYLIKTRGQQVTLSCSPISGHRSVSWYQQTPGQGLQFLFEYFSETQRNKGNFPGRFSGRQFSNSRSEMNVSTLELGDSALYLCASSGPGDTTNEKLFFGSGTQLSVL.

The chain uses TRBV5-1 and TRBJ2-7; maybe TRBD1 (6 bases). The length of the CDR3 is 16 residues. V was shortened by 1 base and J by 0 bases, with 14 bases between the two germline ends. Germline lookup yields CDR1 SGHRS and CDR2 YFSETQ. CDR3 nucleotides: TGCGCCAGCAGCTTGTGGACAGCGAACAACTCCTACGAGCAGTACTTC. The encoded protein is CASSLWTANNSYEQYF.

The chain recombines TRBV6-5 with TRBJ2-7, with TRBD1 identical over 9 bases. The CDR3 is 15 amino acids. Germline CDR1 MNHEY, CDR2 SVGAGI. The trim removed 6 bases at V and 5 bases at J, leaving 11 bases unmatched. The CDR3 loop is CASREPGTGIHEQYF. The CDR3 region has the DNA TGTGCCAGCAGAGAGCCCGGGACAGGGATCCACGAGCAGTACTTC.

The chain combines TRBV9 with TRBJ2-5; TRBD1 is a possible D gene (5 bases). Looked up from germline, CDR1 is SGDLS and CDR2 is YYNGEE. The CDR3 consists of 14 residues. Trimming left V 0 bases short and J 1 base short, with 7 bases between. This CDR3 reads CASSVGTGQETQYF. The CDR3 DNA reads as TGTGCCAGCAGCGTAGGTACAGGCCAAGAGACCCAGTACTTC.

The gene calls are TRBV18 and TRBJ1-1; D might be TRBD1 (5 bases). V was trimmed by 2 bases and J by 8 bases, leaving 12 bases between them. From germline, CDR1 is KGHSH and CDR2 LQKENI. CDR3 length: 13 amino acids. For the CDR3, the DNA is TGTGCCAGCTCACCAGGGTCGTCAGGGGAAGCTTTCTTT. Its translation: CASSPGSSGEAFF. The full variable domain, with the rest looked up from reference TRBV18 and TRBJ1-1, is NAGVMQNPRHLVRRRGQEARLRCSPMKGHSHVYWYRQLPEEGLKFMVYLQKENIIDESGMPKERFSAEFPKEGPSILRIQQVVRGDSAAYFCASSPGSSGEAFFGQGTRLTVV.

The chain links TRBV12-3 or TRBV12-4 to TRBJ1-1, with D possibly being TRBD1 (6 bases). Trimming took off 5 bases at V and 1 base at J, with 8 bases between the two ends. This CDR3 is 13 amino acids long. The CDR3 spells CASSIQGNTEAFF. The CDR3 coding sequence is TGTGCCAGCAGTATACAGGGGAACACTGAAGCTTTCTTT.